Shown below are 16 T cell receptor beta chains from a single sample sequenced in a study of blood T cell repertoires in COVID-19. The assay was immunoSEQ multiplex PCR, and TCRdb's table has in-frame clones only and misses some. The data contain 200,000 to 300,000 clones, 75% to 90% of them singletons. Sample: peripheral blood. The receptor source for this set is a man under 40 with active or convalescent COVID-19.

This chain connects TRBV18 to TRBJ1-1; the D gene is possibly TRBD1 (5 bases). This CDR3 region has 14 residues. Per the germline V gene, CDR1 is KGHSH and CDR2 is LQKENI. The germline V and J ends were trimmed by 1 base and 5 bases, with 11 bases remaining between them. CDR3 bases: TGTGCCAGCTCACCACAATTAGGGGTAACTGAAGCTTTCTTT. Residues: CASSPQLGVTEAFF.

The J gene is TRBJ1-5, the V gene TRBV5-5; 7 nucleotides align to TRBD1. Trimming at V came to 4 bases and at J to 3 bases, leaving 7 bases not matched to a gene. The CDR3 length is 15 residues. Per the germline V gene, CDR1 is SGHKS and CDR2 is YYEKEE (reference sequence). The DNA of the CDR3 is TGTGCCAGCAGCCAGGGGGAAGTGGACAATCAGCCCCAGCATTTT. Translating it yields CASSQGEVDNQPQHF. Complete variable domain (other parts from reference TRBV5-5 and TRBJ1-5): DAGVTQSPTHLIKTRGQQVTLRCSPISGHKSVSWYQQVLGQGPQFIFQYYEKEERGRGNFPDRFSARQFPNYSSELNVNALLLGDSALYLCASSQGEVDNQPQHFGDGTRLSIL.

V and J are TRBV27 and TRBJ2-7; D is possibly TRBD1 (6 bases). The CDR3 covers 14 residues. The V end lost 6 bases, the J end lost 4 bases, and 16 bases lay between the germline ends. Per the germline V gene, CDR1 is MNHEY and CDR2 is SMNVEV (reference sequence). CDR3: CASSHLWGQYEQYF. The CDR3 nucleotides are TGTGCCAGCAGCCATCTATGGGGGCAATACGAGCAGTACTTC.

This clone was counted a few times. The chain joins TRBV10-3 to TRBJ2-7; D possibly corresponds to TRBD2 (5 bases). Germline values: CDR1 ENHRY, CDR2 SYGVKD. Deletions cut 0 bases from V and 2 bases from J, with 11 bases between. The CDR3 runs to 15 residues. CDR3 sequence reads: CAISESDGETYEQYF. The CDR3 DNA reads as TGTGCCATCAGTGAGTCGGACGGGGAAACCTACGAGCAGTACTTC.

V and J are TRBV5-8 and TRBJ1-4; 8 nucleotides match TRBD1. The junction had 6 bases not matched to a gene; V was cut back by 2 bases and J by 0 bases. Germline V CDR1 and CDR2: SGHTS, YDEGEE. The CDR3 sequence is 17 residues long. CDR3 in amino acids: CASSFDRGLSTNEKLFF. CDR3 coding DNA: TGTGCCAGCAGCTTCGACAGGGGCTTATCAACTAATGAAAAACTGTTTTTT.

V gene TRBV19 combines with J gene TRBJ1-4, with 9 bases matching TRBD1. V lost 6 bases to trimming and J lost 4 bases; unmatched junction nucleotides: 6. CDR1 is LNHDA and CDR2 is SQIVND in the germline V gene (reference sequence). This CDR3 comprises 15 residues. The CDR3 DNA is TGTGCCAGTAGCGTGGGGACAGGGAATAATGAAAAACTGTTTTTT. Its translation: CASSVGTGNNEKLFF.

J is TRBJ1-2 and V is TRBV5-6, with 7 bases identical to TRBD1. Germline trimming cut 5 bases from V and 2 bases from J; bases unmatched to any gene: 12. The length of the CDR3 is 16 residues. CDR1 is SGHDT and CDR2 is YYEEEE in the germline V gene. CDR3 residues: CASRGYRDSPNYGYTF. The CDR3 DNA follows: TGTGCCAGCAGGGGGTACCGGGACAGCCCCAACTATGGCTACACCTTC.

This clone has only a few counts. The CDR3 is CASSHFPDRRFRTQYF. CDR3 bases: TGCGCCAGCAGTCATTTTCCGGACAGGCGATTCCGGACCCAGTACTTC. The chain is built from TRBV23-1 and TRBJ2-5; 7 positions match TRBD1. TRBV23-1 is placed among ORFs of uncertain function. The trim removed 3 bases at V and 7 bases at J, leaving 14 bases unmatched. This CDR3 region has 16 residues.

A single count supports this clone. The chain recombines TRBV18 with TRBJ2-7; the match to TRBD1 covers 12 bases. Germline-derived CDR1 and CDR2 are KGHSH and LQKENI. After removal of 6 bases from V and 3 bases from J, the junction contained 9 bases not matched to a gene. CDR3 length equals 16 residues. CDR3 in amino acids: CASSPGQGAVYYEQYF. DNA of the CDR3: TGTGCCAGCTCCCCGGGACAGGGGGCGGTTTACTACGAGCAGTACTTC.

The CDR3: CASSAGTSRAGELFF. CDR3 bases: TGTGCCAGCAGCGCCGGGACTAGCCGTGCCGGGGAGCTGTTTTTT. The chain combines TRBV9 with TRBJ2-2, with 9 bases lining up with TRBD2. J lost 6 bases, V lost 3 bases, and 6 bases had no gene match. Germline V gene lookup returns CDR1 SGDLS and CDR2 YYNGEE. The CDR3 consists of 15 residues.

J is TRBJ1-2 and V is TRBV27, with 7 bases aligning to TRBD1. From germline, CDR1 is MNHEY and CDR2 SMNVEV (reference sequence). CDR3 length equals 12 residues. V lost 8 bases to trimming and J lost 10 bases; unmatched junction nucleotides: 10. CDR3 DNA: TGTGCCAGCCGCCCGAACAGGGGAGTCTACACCTTC. Encoded protein: CASRPNRGVYTF.

The V call is TRBV9, the J call TRBJ2-5, with 9 bases matching TRBD2. Per the germline V gene, CDR1 is SGDLS and CDR2 is YYNGEE. Trimming took 0 bases from V and 5 from J; bases not matched to a gene: 8. The CDR3 consists of 16 residues. CDR3 protein: CASSVGGGGAVETQYF. In nucleotides, the CDR3 is TGTGCCAGCAGCGTAGGCGGCGGGGGGGCCGTTGAGACCCAGTACTTC.

This chain connects TRBV7-3 to TRBJ2-3; 11 bases agree with TRBD2. Germline lookup yields CDR1 SGHTA and CDR2 FQGTGA. CDR3 length equals 17 residues. V shed 2 bases and J 0 bases; nucleotides not matched to a gene: 4. CDR3 nucleotides: TGTGCCAGCAGCTTACTAGCGGGGGGAGGAAGCACAGATACGCAGTATTTT. Translated, it gives CASSLLAGGGSTDTQYF.

The chain is built from TRBV7-6 and TRBJ1-2; no clear D gene. The ends were cut back, 0 bases at V and 8 bases at J, with 13 bases in the middle. The CDR3 extends over 14 amino acids. Germline assignment: CDR1 SGHVS and CDR2 FNYEAQ. The CDR3 sequence: CASSLAGRDGGYTF. CDR3 nucleotide sequence: TGTGCCAGCAGCTTAGCGGGGAGGGATGGGGGCTACACCTTC.

This chain joins TRBV5-1 and TRBJ2-2; D remains unclear. CDR3 size: 16 residues. V was shortened by 0 bases and J by 8 bases, with 17 bases between the two germline ends. Germline CDR1 reads SGHRS; CDR2 reads YFSETQ. The CDR3 region is CASSLAASGKAGELFF. In nucleotides, the CDR3 is TGCGCCAGCAGCTTGGCCGCATCAGGAAAAGCTGGGGAGCTGTTTTTT.

The sample holds one count of this clone. The chain has TRBV19 and TRBJ2-2; tentatively, D is TRBD1 (6 bases). Germline loops: CDR1 LNHDA, CDR2 SQIVND (reference sequence). Trimming took 0 bases from V and 7 from J, leaving 9 bases between them. The CDR3 contains 14 residues. The CDR3 loop reads CASSIDRRGGELFF. CDR3 bases: TGTGCCAGTAGTATAGATCGCAGGGGCGGGGAGCTGTTTTTT. Complete variable domain (other parts from reference TRBV19 and TRBJ2-2): DGGITQSPKYLFRKEGQNVTLSCEQNLNHDAMYWYRQDPGQGLRLIYYSQIVNDFQKGDIAEGYSVSREKKESFPLTVTSAQKNPTAFYLCASSIDRRGGELFFGEGSRLTVL.